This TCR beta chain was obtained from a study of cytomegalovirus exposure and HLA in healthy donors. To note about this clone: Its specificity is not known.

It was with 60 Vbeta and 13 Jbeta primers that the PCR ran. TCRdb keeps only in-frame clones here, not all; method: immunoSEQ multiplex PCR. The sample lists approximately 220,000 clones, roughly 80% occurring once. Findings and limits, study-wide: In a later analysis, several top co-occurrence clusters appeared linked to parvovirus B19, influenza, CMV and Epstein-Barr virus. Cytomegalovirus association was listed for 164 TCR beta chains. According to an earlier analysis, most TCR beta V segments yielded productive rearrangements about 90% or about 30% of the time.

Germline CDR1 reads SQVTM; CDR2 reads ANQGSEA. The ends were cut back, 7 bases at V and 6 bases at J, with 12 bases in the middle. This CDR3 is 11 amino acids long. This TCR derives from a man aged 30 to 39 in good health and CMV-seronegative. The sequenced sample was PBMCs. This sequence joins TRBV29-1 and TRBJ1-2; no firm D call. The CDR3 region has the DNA TGCAGCGGGAAGGAGGAGAATGGCTACACCTTC. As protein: CSGKEENGYTF. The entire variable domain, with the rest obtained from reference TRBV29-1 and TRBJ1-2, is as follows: SAVISQKPSRDICQRGTSLTIQCQVDSQVTMMFWYRQQPGQSLTLIATANQGSEATYESGFVIDKFPISRPNLTFSTLTVSNMSPEDSSIYLCSGKEENGYTFGSGTRLTVV.